The 17 T cell receptor beta chains listed next were all sequenced from one sample in a study of T cell repertoires in cytomegalovirus infection. One entry per CDR3 protein, called by TCRdb with MiXCR from the reads. The table includes approximately 730,000 distinct CDR3 sequences, 33% detected once. These receptors have no known antigen. This specimen consisted of cultured PBMCs, obtained from culture after CMV antigen stimulation. Every receptor here comes from a human donor in good health (CMV status not recorded). Some clones in this sample may be carry-over from other donors' samples.

The V call is TRBV6-5, the J call TRBJ2-7, with D tentatively TRBD1 or TRBD2 (6 bases each). The CDR3 has 17 residues. CDR1 is MNHEY, CDR2 SVGAGI, per germline. Trimming took off 0 bases at V and 3 bases at J, with 18 bases between the two ends. Here the CDR3 reads CASSYSSLGGSIYEQYF. The CDR3 DNA reads as TGTGCCAGCAGTTACTCGAGCTTAGGGGGGAGCATCTACGAGCAGTACTTC.

Only a few counts were recorded for this clonotype. The chain carries TRBV4-1 and TRBJ2-7; 8 positions match TRBD1. CDR1 is MGHRA and CDR2 is YSYEKL in the germline V gene. This CDR3 contains 18 residues. The V segment lost 3 bases and the J segment 3 bases; nucleotides outside the gene matches: 16. CDR3 in amino acids: CASSQRDGQGAYGYEQYF. In DNA, the CDR3 is TGCGCCAGCAGCCAGAGGGATGGTCAGGGGGCATATGGCTACGAGCAGTACTTC.

In this sample, this clonotype turned up a few times. The chain recombines TRBV6-2 or TRBV6-3 with TRBJ2-1, with D unresolved. V dropped 8 bases and J dropped 1 base, with 18 bases sitting between them. CDR1 MNHEY and CDR2 SVGEGT come from the germline V gene. This CDR3 spans 16 amino acids. The CDR3 nucleotides are TGTGCCAGCTTCCCTACCTTCGGCACATCCTACAATGAGCAGTTCTTC. Protein: CASFPTFGTSYNEQFF.

Only a few counts were recorded for this clonotype. The V and J genes are TRBV14 and TRBJ1-1; D not certain. The CDR3 covers 14 residues. The V end lost 1 base, the J end lost 3 bases, and 9 bases lay between the germline ends. In germline, CDR1 is SGHDN, CDR2 FVKESK. CDR3 in amino acids: CASSQVGWDTEAFF. The CDR3 DNA reads as TGTGCCAGCAGCCAAGTTGGCTGGGACACTGAAGCTTTCTTT. Full variable domain (missing parts from reference TRBV14 and TRBJ1-1): EAGVTQFPSHSVIEKGQTVTLRCDPISGHDNLYWYRRVMGKEIKFLLHFVKESKQDESGMPNNRFLAERTGGTYSTLKVQPAELEDSGVYFCASSQVGWDTEAFFGQGTRLTVV.

The chain uses TRBV4-1 and TRBJ1-3, with D unclear. V lost 0 bases, J lost 2 bases, and 8 bases lay in between. The CDR3 covers 15 residues. The germline V gene encodes CDR1 MGHRA and CDR2 YSYEKL. CDR3 loop: CASSQEGTPGNTIYF. The CDR3 DNA is TGCGCCAGCAGCCAAGAAGGCACCCCTGGAAACACCATATATTTT.

This chain uses TRBV19 with TRBJ1-5; weak D call: TRBD1 (5 bases). This CDR3 has 14 residues. Trimming removed 3 bases at V and 4 bases at J, with 10 bases between. Germline V gene sequence: CDR1 LNHDA, CDR2 SQIVND (reference sequence). This CDR3 is CASSMGEFNQPQHF. As DNA, the CDR3 is TGTGCCAGTAGTATGGGGGAGTTTAATCAGCCCCAGCATTTT.

This clonotype was observed a few times. The chain is built from TRBV6-5 and TRBJ1-2, with a weak D call TRBD1 (6 bases). The CDR3 length is 16 residues. CDR1 and CDR2 (germline): MNHEY, SVGAGI. The V gene lost 7 bases and the J gene lost 2 bases, with 20 bases spanning the gap. The CDR3 sequence is CASKRGGWGENYGYTF. The DNA for the CDR3 is TGTGCCAGCAAAAGGGGGGGGTGGGGGGAGAACTATGGCTACACCTTC.

This clonotype was observed at least ten times. A much larger clone differs from this one at a single base, so this may be a read error. V and J are TRBV7-2 and TRBJ2-3; the D is unclear. Trimming removed 2 bases from V and 2 bases from J, with 2 bases in between. Germline CDR1 and CDR2: SGHTA and FQGNSA. CDR3 size: 12 residues. CDR3 sequence (DNA): TGTGCCAGCAGCTTACACACAGATACGCAGTATTTT. This sequence encodes CASSLHTDTQYF. Full variable domain (outside the CDR3, taken from reference TRBV7-2 and TRBJ2-3): GAGVSQSPSNKVTEKGKDVELRCDPISGHTALYWYRQSLGQGLEFLIYFQGNSAPDKSGLPSDRFSAERTGGSVSTLTIQRTQQEDSAVYLCASSLHTDTQYFGPGTRLTVL.

The gene calls are TRBV4-2 and TRBJ1-1; D call uncertain. Trimming shortened V by 0 bases and J by 0 bases, and 8 bases separated the two germline ends. Per germline, CDR1 LGHNA and CDR2 YNFKEQ. This CDR3 comprises 15 residues. The CDR3 reads CASSQDKAMNTEAFF. The CDR3 bases are TGTGCCAGCAGCCAAGACAAGGCCATGAACACTGAAGCTTTCTTT.

The table lists this clonotype with a few counts. The chain carries TRBV6-2 or TRBV6-3 and TRBJ2-4, with TRBD2 matching over 10 bases. V trimming: 6 bases; J trimming: 5 bases; junction bases outside the gene matches: 13. Germline V gene data show CDR1 as MNHEY and CDR2 as SVGEGT. This CDR3 region has 17 residues. The chain's CDR3 is CASSRYITGTSENIQYF. DNA for the CDR3: TGTGCCAGCAGCCGTTATATCACCGGGACTAGCGAAAACATTCAGTACTTC.

This clonotype was picked up a small number of times. The chain has TRBV6-6 and TRBJ1-2; possible D gene TRBD1, 6 bases. Germline values: CDR1 MNHNY, CDR2 SVGAGI (reference sequence). CDR3 size: 14 residues. Trimming pared 5 bases from V and 6 bases from J, leaving 16 bases between. This CDR3 reads CASSQPYRTDGYTF. CDR3 DNA: TGTGCCAGCAGTCAACCCTATAGGACAGATGGCTACACCTTC.

The chain couples TRBV28 to TRBJ1-4, with 9 positions matching TRBD1. The CDR3 totals 18 residues. The V segment lost 6 bases and the J segment 8 bases; nucleotides outside the gene matches: 19. CDR1 and CDR2 from the germline V gene are MDHEN and SYDVKM. The CDR3 sequence is CASRTPGQGPLRREKLFF. The DNA for the CDR3 is TGTGCCAGCAGGACCCCGGGACAGGGTCCATTACGGCGGGAAAAACTGTTTTTT. The whole variable domain, filled in from reference TRBV28 and TRBJ1-4, reads DVKVTQSSRYLVKRTGEKVFLECVQDMDHENMFWYRQDPGLGLRLIYFSYDVKMKEKGDIPEGYSVSREKKERFSLILESASTNQTSMYLCASRTPGQGPLRREKLFFGSGTQLSVL.

The chain joins TRBV12-3 or TRBV12-4 to TRBJ2-2; a possible D gene is TRBD1 (6 bases). The CDR3 loop spans 15 amino acids. Trimming cost V 3 bases and J 1 base, with 9 bases left between them. The CDR3 DNA reads TGTGCCAGCAGTTTTGGGACAAAGAACACCGGGGAGCTGTTTTTT. This translates into CASSFGTKNTGELFF.

The genes are TRBV27 and TRBJ2-7, with 11 bases that match TRBD2. Germline CDR1 reads MNHEY; CDR2 reads SMNVEV (reference sequence). V was pared by 5 bases and J by 4 bases, with 7 bases of the junction left unmatched. The CDR3 contains 15 residues. The chain's CDR3 is CASSPGVAGGYEQYF. DNA for the CDR3: TGTGCCAGCAGTCCCGGGGTAGCGGGAGGGTACGAGCAGTACTTC.

This clonotype was counted between two and nine times. The gene calls are TRBV7-6 and TRBJ1-1; no definite D call. This CDR3 is 10 amino acids long. Trimming shortened V by 5 bases and J by 6 bases, and 4 bases separated the two germline ends. Germline V gene data show CDR1 as SGHVS and CDR2 as FNYEAQ. The CDR3 region is CASSGPEAFF. The CDR3 DNA follows: TGTGCCAGCAGCGGTCCTGAAGCTTTCTTT.

The CDR3 nucleotides are TGTGCCAGCAGCTTTGCTTCGGGCACTGAAGCTTTCTTT. It yields the protein CASSFASGTEAFF. V usage is TRBV11-3 and J usage is TRBJ1-1; D remains ambiguous. Germline V gives CDR1 SGHNT, CDR2 YENEEA. The CDR3 sequence is 13 residues long. V was cut by 3 bases and J by 4 bases, with 9 bases left in between.

This clonotype occurred many times. At one of its ends the junction is not consistent with the germline gene, which may arise from a read error. This chain uses TRBV4-3 with TRBJ1-3, with 7 nucleotides matching TRBD1. Looked up from germline, CDR1 is LGHNA and CDR2 is YSLEER. This CDR3 contains 15 residues. CDR3 DNA sequence: TGTGCCAGCAGTCAGGACAGGAGCTCTGGAAACACCATATATTTT. This translates into CASSQDRSSGNTIYF.